This TCR beta chain was retrieved from a study of shared clonotypes between healthy human individuals. About this clone itself: Its antigen is unknown. This may be a read error, as it is one base from a much larger clone. Different DNA sequences within this sample yield the same CDR3.

Points from the study as a whole: Shared clonotypes: approximately 5% naive CD4, about 3.5% naive CD8, roughly 2.2% memory CD4, 0.35% to 0.5% memory CD8. Larger estimated richness was generally recorded for naive subsets relative to memory subsets.

Assay used: immunoSEQ multiplex PCR; TCRdb lists only in-frame clones, some missing. The repertoire holds over 850,000 clones, with about four fifths as singletons. Germline lookup yields CDR1 GTSNPN and CDR2 SVGIG (reference sequence). CDR3 size: 14 residues. The junction had 8 bases not matched to a gene; V was cut back by 6 bases and J by 4 bases. Only Caucasian adults living in Nashville, Tennessee made up the donor group. CD4+ cell separation produced CD45RA+ naive and CD45RA-negative memory subsets. The chain is built from TRBV30 and TRBJ2-5; 10 nucleotides align to TRBD2. The sequencing sample was made of memory CD4+ T cells from PBMCs. Subset noted: CD45RA-negative fraction. The sequence came from a man between 18 and 29 years old in good health. Some clones in this sample may be carry-over from other donors' samples. The DNA of the CDR3 is TGTGCCTGCCGCATAGCGGGGGGCCGAGAGACCCAGTACTTC. It specifies CACRIAGGRETQYF.